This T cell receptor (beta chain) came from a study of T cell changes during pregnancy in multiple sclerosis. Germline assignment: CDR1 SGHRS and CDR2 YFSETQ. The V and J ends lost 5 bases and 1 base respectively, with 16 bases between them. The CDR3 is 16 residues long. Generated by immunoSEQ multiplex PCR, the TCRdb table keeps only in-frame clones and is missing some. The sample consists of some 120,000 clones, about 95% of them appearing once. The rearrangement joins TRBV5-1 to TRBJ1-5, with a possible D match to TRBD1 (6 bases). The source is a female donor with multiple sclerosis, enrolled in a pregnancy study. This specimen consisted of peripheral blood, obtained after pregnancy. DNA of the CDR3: TGCGCCAGCAGGGCCGATGGGGGGGCGAGCAATCAGCCCCAGCATTTT. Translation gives CASRADGGASNQPQHF. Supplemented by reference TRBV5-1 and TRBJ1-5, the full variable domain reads KAGVTQTPRYLIKTRGQQVTLSCSPISGHRSVSWYQQTPGQGLQFLFEYFSETQRNKGNFPGRFSGRQFSNSRSEMNVSTLELGDSALYLCASRADGGASNQPQHFGDGTRLSIL.